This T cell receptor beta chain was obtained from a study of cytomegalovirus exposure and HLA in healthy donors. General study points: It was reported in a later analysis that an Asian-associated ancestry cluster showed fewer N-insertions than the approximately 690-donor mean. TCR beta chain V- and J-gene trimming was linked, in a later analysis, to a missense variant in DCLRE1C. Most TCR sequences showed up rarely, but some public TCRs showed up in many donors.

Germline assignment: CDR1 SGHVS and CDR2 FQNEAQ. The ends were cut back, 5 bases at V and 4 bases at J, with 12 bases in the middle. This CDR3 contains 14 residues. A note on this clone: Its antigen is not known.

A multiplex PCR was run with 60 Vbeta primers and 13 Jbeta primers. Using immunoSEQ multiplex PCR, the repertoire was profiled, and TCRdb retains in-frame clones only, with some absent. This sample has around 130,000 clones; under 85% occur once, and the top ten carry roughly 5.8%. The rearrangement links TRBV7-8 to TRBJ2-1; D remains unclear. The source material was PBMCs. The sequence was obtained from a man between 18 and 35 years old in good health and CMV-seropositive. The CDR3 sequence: CASSPSHGYNEQFF. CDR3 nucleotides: TGTGCCAGCAGCCCTTCTCACGGGTACAATGAGCAGTTCTTC. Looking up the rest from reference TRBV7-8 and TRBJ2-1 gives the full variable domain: GAGVSQSPRYKVAKRGQDVALRCDPISGHVSLFWYQQALGQGPEFLTYFQNEAQLDKSGLPSDRFFAERPEGSVSTLKIQRTQQEDSAVYLCASSPSHGYNEQFFGPGTRLTVL.